Following are 8 T cell receptor beta chains from one sample sequenced in a study of blood T cell repertoires in COVID-19. The repertoire was sequenced with immunoSEQ multiplex PCR; TCRdb's copy has only in-frame clones and lacks some. The repertoire holds fewer than 300,000 clones, approximately 87% seen once, with around 2.5% in the top ten. Material for sequencing was peripheral blood. All receptors derive from a woman aged 45-60 years with acute or convalescent COVID-19.

This sequence joins TRBV3-1 (or the pseudogene TRBV3-2) and TRBJ1-5; D is unresolved. Trimming took off 4 bases at V and 6 bases at J, with 10 bases between the two ends. In germline, CDR1 is LGHDT, CDR2 YNNKEL (reference sequence). CDR3 length: 13 amino acids. CDR3: CASSRQEGQPQHF. CDR3 bases: TGTGCCAGCAGCCGGCAGGAGGGTCAGCCCCAGCATTTT.

The chain joins TRBV7-2 to TRBJ1-4, with a weak D call TRBD1 (6 bases). The CDR3 loop spans 14 amino acids. Germline V gene lookup returns CDR1 SGHTA and CDR2 FQGNSA. V was shortened by 6 bases and J by 4 bases, with 12 bases between the two germline ends. CDR3 protein: CASRPGQYNEKLFF. Here the CDR3 DNA reads TGTGCCAGCAGACCCGGACAGTATAATGAAAAACTGTTTTTT.

This sequence joins TRBV15 and TRBJ1-2; the match to TRBD1 covers 11 bases. V was clipped by 2 bases and J by 2 bases; unmatched bases: 4. The CDR3 contains 16 residues. CDR1 is LNHNV and CDR2 is YYDKDF in the germline V gene (reference sequence). DNA of the CDR3: TGTGCCACCAGCAGACCTGGACAGGGGGCGAACTATGGCTACACCTTC. Protein product: CATSRPGQGANYGYTF.

The rearrangement links TRBV3-1 (or the pseudogene TRBV3-2) to TRBJ2-1; 10 bases align to TRBD2. The trim removed 5 bases at V and 9 bases at J, leaving 7 bases unmatched. Germline assignment: CDR1 LGHDT and CDR2 YNNKEL (reference sequence). The CDR3 length is 14 residues. For the CDR3, the DNA is TGTGCCAGCAGCTACTCTCTAGCGGGAGTTGAGCAGTTCTTC. Amino acids: CASSYSLAGVEQFF.

The chain is built from TRBV3-1 (or the pseudogene TRBV3-2) and TRBJ1-3; TRBD1 is a possible D gene (6 bases). V dropped 4 bases and J dropped 0 bases, with 16 bases sitting between them. This CDR3 has 17 residues. The germline V gene has CDR1 LGHDT and CDR2 YNNKEL (reference sequence). CDR3 amino acids: CASSRIQGRDSGNTIYF. The CDR3 nucleotides read TGTGCCAGCAGCCGTATCCAGGGGAGGGACTCTGGAAACACCATATATTTT.

The V call is TRBV28, the J call TRBJ1-1; 8 bases match TRBD1. The CDR3 length is 15 residues. The ends lost 2 bases at V and 1 base at J; junction bases unmatched: 3. Germline CDR1 reads MDHEN; CDR2 reads SYDVKM. CDR3 nucleotides: TGTGCCAGCAGTTTACCGGGGACAGGGAACACTGAAGCTTTCTTT. Residues: CASSLPGTGNTEAFF.

CDR3 nucleotide sequence: TGTGCCAGCAGCCCTTTTCGGGAGGGGTCGATCCCTGGGCGTGGCTACACCTTC. Its protein product is CASSPFREGSIPGRGYTF. The gene calls are TRBV7-8 and TRBJ1-2, with D tentatively TRBD1 (5 bases). Germline assignment: CDR1 SGHVS and CDR2 FQNEAQ. This CDR3 comprises 18 residues. V lost 5 bases to trimming and J lost 7 bases, with 29 bases between them.

The chain carries TRBV29-1 and TRBJ2-3; 16 nucleotides match TRBD2. Trimming removed 8 bases from V and 2 bases from J; junction bases left unmatched: 10. The CDR3 extends over 17 amino acids. Germline V lookup: CDR1 SQVTM, CDR2 ANQGSEA. The CDR3 protein is CSSSGTSGRALTDTQYF. The CDR3 bases are TGCAGCTCCTCCGGGACTAGCGGGAGGGCCCTCACAGATACGCAGTATTTT.